Listed below are T cell receptor beta chains from one sample, sequenced in a study of T cell responses to AZD1222 COVID-19 vaccine. Assay: immunoSEQ multiplex PCR; the TCRdb copy retains only in-frame clones and omits some. Of 120,000 or so clones in the sample, roughly 92% were seen once. The sequenced sample was peripheral blood, obtained on day 0 of AZD1222 vaccination. These receptors were obtained from an adult in good health. CDR3s include the opening cysteine and the closing phenylalanine or tryptophan. D genes are given only for firm matches. Clone size is shown for a subset of rows, as once, few, many or a class of expanded clone.

j_gene	d_gene	abundance	v_gene	CDR3aa	CDR3nt
TRBJ2-7	.	.	TRBV11-2	CASSLEGHEQYF	TGTGCCAGCAGCCTCGAGGGCCACGAGCAGTACTTC
TRBJ1-2	TRBD1	once	TRBV3-1/TRBV3-2	CASSRTGGGYGYTF	TGTGCCAGCAGCCGGACAGGGGGCGGCTATGGCTACACCTTC
TRBJ2-7	.	.	TRBV30	CAWSPGADYEQYF	TGTGCCTGGAGCCCTGGGGCTGACTACGAGCAGTACTTC
TRBJ2-7	TRBD1	.	TRBV28	CASSLWGVTGGTYEQYF	TGTGCCAGCAGTTTATGGGGGGTGACAGGGGGAACCTACGAGCAGTACTTC
TRBJ1-3	.	.	TRBV19	CASSRGFGNTIYF	TGTGCCAGTAGTAGGGGATTCGGAAACACCATATATTTT
TRBJ1-2	.	once	TRBV28	CASSYRVYGYTF	TGTGCCAGCAGTTACAGGGTGTATGGCTACACCTTC
TRBJ1-1	TRBD1	.	TRBV5-1	CASSFGQVDNEAFF	TGCGCCAGCAGCTTCGGACAGGTCGACAATGAAGCTTTCTTT
TRBJ2-1	.	.	TRBV12-3/TRBV12-4	CASSLRTGEQFF	TGTGCCAGCAGCCTTCGTACAGGGGAGCAGTTCTTC
TRBJ1-5	TRBD1	.	TRBV28	CASTRGQANNQPQHF	TGTGCCAGCACACGGGGACAGGCGAACAATCAGCCCCAGCATTTT
TRBJ1-6	.	few	TRBV29-1	CSVAKDKSSPLHF	TGCAGCGTCGCTAAGGATAAGAGTTCACCCCTCCACTTT
TRBJ1-1	TRBD1	few	TRBV4-1	CASSQTGTGRDTEAFF	TGCGCCAGCAGCCAAACCGGGACAGGGCGTGACACTGAAGCTTTCTTT
TRBJ2-5	.	few	TRBV9	CATYPPLGYPPPKETQYF	TGTGCCACCTACCCCCCTCTAGGCTACCCTCCTCCTAAAGAGACCCAGTACTTC
TRBJ2-7	TRBD2	.	TRBV28	CASSLSLADEQYF	TGTGCCAGCAGTTTAAGTCTAGCGGACGAGCAGTACTTC
TRBJ2-1	TRBD1	.	TRBV29-1	CSVPGTGRREQFF	TGCAGCGTCCCCGGGACAGGGCGGAGAGAGCAGTTCTTC
TRBJ1-1	TRBD1	.	TRBV12-5	CASGEINRGGTEAFF	TGTGCTAGTGGTGAGATCAACAGGGGAGGCACTGAAGCTTTCTTT
TRBJ2-5	TRBD2	.	TRBV5-1	CASSPQPSGGAETQYF	TGCGCCAGCAGCCCACAGCCTAGCGGGGGGGCGGAGACCCAGTACTTC
TRBJ2-7	.	.	TRBV14	CASSSLGIYEQYF	TGTGCCAGCAGCTCCCTGGGGATTTACGAGCAGTACTTC
TRBJ1-1	.	once	TRBV30	CAWSPGLKNTEAFF	TGTGCCTGGAGCCCGGGACTGAAGAACACTGAAGCTTTCTTT
TRBJ2-3	.	.	TRBV6-5	CASSSSYLGVDTQYF	TGTGCCAGCAGTTCTAGCTACTTGGGAGTGGATACGCAGTATTTT
TRBJ2-7	.	few	TRBV27	CASTNRGEQYF	TGTGCCAGCACGAACCGGGGCGAGCAGTACTTC
TRBJ1-1	.	.	TRBV7-9	CASSLGPVNTEAFF	TGTGCCAGCAGCTTAGGGCCCGTGAACACTGAAGCTTTCTTT
TRBJ2-1	.	.	TRBV5-5	CASSLSRGEFF	TGTGCCAGCAGCTTGTCTCGCGGGGAGTTCTTC
TRBJ2-1	TRBD1	.	TRBV19	CASSIGPDRYNEQFF	TGTGCCAGTAGTATAGGCCCGGACAGGTACAATGAGCAGTTCTTC
TRBJ1-5	TRBD1	.	TRBV2	CASGTDSNQPQHF	TGTGCCAGCGGGACAGATAGCAATCAGCCCCAGCATTTT
TRBJ1-6	.	.	TRBV7-3	CASSLREGGNSPLHF	TGTGCCAGCAGCCTCCGGGAGGGGGGAAATTCACCCCTCCACTTT
TRBJ1-1	.	.	TRBV11-3	CASSTSGVIGQEAFF	TGTGCCAGCAGCACGAGCGGTGTGATCGGACAAGAAGCTTTCTTT
TRBJ2-7	.	once	TRBV10-1	CASSDGLYEQYF	TGCGCCAGCAGTGACGGGCTCTACGAGCAGTACTTC
TRBJ1-3	.	.	TRBV28	CASIIGATGNTIYF	TGTGCCAGTATCATAGGGGCAACTGGAAACACCATATATTTT
TRBJ1-1	.	.	TRBV10-2	CACGRGGPNTEAFF	TGCGCCTGCGGGAGGGGTGGACCGAACACTGAAGCTTTCTTT
TRBJ2-7	.	once	TRBV2	CASSEPLNSPRAYEQYF	TGTGCCAGCAGTGAGCCCCTGAATTCACCACGAGCCTACGAGCAGTACTTC
TRBJ2-3	TRBD2	.	TRBV23-1	CASSQIVSGGPPSTDTQYF	TGCGCCAGCAGTCAAATAGTTAGCGGGGGCCCTCCTAGCACAGATACGCAGTATTTT
TRBJ2-7	TRBD2	.	TRBV5-1	CASSLAHGGACEQYF	TGCGCCAGCAGCTTGGCGCACGGGGGGGCTTGTGAGCAGTACTTC
TRBJ1-2	.	.	TRBV25-1	CASSEGKGYGYTF	TGTGCCAGCAGTGAGGGAAAAGGCTATGGCTACACCTTC
TRBJ2-7	.	few	TRBV7-9	CASSGISYEQYF	TGTGCCAGCAGTGGGATTTCCTACGAGCAGTACTTC
TRBJ1-1	.	.	TRBV5-1	CASSLGGRENTEAFF	TGCGCCAGCAGCTTGGGAGGGAGAGAGAACACTGAAGCTTTCTTT
TRBJ2-1	TRBD2	.	TRBV27	CASSLIPGTSGGAGEQFF	TGTGCCAGCAGTTTAATTCCTGGGACTAGCGGGGGGGCAGGTGAGCAGTTCTTC